The present T cell receptor beta chain was sequenced within a study of blood T cell repertoires in COVID-19. Turning to the study itself: Some COVID-19 samples were acute and others convalescent; all came from the United States, Italy and Spain. PBMCs, B-cell-depleted T cells, or T cells were the source of the cDNA or gDNA that made up the material.

Followed longitudinally, the Seattle patients had been enrolled during active infection. The authors' processing: Amplification of reference gene primers provided the estimated nucleated cell counts. Sequencing used immunoSEQ multiplex PCR; TCRdb keeps in-frame clones, though not all of them. V and J calls and clone size come straight from that table; D and trimming were deduced from the DNA. The sample shows more than 350,000 clones, about 87% of them seen only once. On this clone itself: Germline and junction disagree at one end, which may indicate a read error.

This CDR3 spans 13 amino acids. CDR1 is SGHNT, CDR2 YYREEE, per germline (reference sequence). The V call is TRBV5-4, the J call TRBJ1-1; D may be TRBD1 (5 bases). This TCR was recovered from a woman under 40 with COVID-19, enrolled during active disease. Sequencing was done on a sample of peripheral blood. CDR3 residues: CVSSLGGGTEAFF. CDR3 nucleotide sequence: TGTGTCAGCAGCTTGGGGGGAGGCACTGAAGCTTTCTTT.